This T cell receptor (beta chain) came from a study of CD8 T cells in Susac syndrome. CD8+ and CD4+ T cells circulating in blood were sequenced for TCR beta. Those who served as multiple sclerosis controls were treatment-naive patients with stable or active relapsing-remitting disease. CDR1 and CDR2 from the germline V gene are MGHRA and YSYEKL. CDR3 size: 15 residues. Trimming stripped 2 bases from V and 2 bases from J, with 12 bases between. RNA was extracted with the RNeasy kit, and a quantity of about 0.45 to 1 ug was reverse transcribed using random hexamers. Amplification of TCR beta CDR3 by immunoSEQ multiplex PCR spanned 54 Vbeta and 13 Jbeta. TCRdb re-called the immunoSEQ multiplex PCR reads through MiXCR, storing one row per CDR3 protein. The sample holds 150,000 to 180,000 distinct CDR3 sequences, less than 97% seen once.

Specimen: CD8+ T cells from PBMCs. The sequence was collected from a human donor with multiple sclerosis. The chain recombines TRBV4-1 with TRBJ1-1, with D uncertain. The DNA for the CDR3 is TGCGCCAGCAGCCAACAGACCACCACTAACACTGAAGCTTTCTTT. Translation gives CASSQQTTTNTEAFF.